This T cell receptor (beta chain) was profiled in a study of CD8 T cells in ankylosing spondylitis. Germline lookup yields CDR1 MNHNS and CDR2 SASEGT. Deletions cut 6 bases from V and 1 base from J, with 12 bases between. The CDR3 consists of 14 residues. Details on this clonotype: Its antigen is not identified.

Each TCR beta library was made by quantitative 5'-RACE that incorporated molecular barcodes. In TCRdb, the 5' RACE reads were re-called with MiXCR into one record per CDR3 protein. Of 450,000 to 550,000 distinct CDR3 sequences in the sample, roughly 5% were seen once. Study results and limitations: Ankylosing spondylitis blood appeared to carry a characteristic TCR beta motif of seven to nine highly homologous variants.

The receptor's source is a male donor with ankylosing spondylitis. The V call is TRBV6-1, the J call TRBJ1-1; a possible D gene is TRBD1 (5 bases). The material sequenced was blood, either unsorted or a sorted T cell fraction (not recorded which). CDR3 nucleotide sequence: TGTGCCAGCAGACCTCAGGGAAGGAACACTGAAGCTTTCTTT. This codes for CASRPQGRNTEAFF.